Given below is one T cell receptor beta chain in context. This clone has more than one count but fewer than ten. Its antigen is still unknown. Base-call qualities are not available, and no considerably larger clone is one nucleotide away. The library was prepared using the immunoSEQ multiplex PCR assay. TCRdb obtained this table from immuneACCESS and retained in-frame rearrangements with V and J assigned. These tables miss some clones; where compared with another copy, unresolved V genes account for less than half of the shortfall, and the remainder is unexplained. Recorded for this sample are 150,000 to 200,000 clones; roughly 90% of them occurred a single time. The ten top clones hold 12% of the sample. The data derive from a study of control samples from healthy donors and cancer patients (TCRdb year 2020). Based on the germline V gene, the CDR1 and CDR2 sequences are MNHEY and SVGAGI. V is reduced by 6 bases and J by 2 bases, leaving a spacing of 10 bases between them. From the cysteine up to the phenylalanine, the CDR3 has a length of 13 residues. Of all the DNA, just the CDR3 is kept, 39 bases in frame from base 1.

The TCR comes from a man aged 30-40 years in good health. The sequencing input was blood. This receptor chain uses TRBV6-5 and TRBJ1-2, with no confident D gene call. The DNA sequence is TGTGCCAGCAGCCGGGCGGGCAACTATGGCTACACCTTC. Its coded protein is CASSRAGNYGYTF.